Listed below are T cell receptor beta chains from one sample, sequenced in a study of immune cell composition in non-small cell lung cancer. Data came from immunoSEQ multiplex PCR; TCRdb stores just in-frame clones and leaves some out. Here the sample spans over 7,500 clones, roughly 80% being singletons. What was sequenced was non-adjacent lung tissue. These receptors were obtained from a human donor with non-small cell lung cancer. CDR3s include the opening cysteine and the closing phenylalanine or tryptophan. Each record gives: V gene, J gene, clone size, D gene, CDR3 protein, CDR3 DNA. D genes are given only for firm matches. Not all rows give a size; the values are once, few, many and, for expanded clones, a class.

v_gene: TRBV27
j_gene: TRBJ1-1
abundance: NA
d_gene: TRBD1
CDR3aa: CASSLWGGGAAAFF
CDR3nt: TGTGCCAGCAGTTTATGGGGAGGGGGCGCCGCAGCTTTCTTT

v_gene: TRBV27
j_gene: TRBJ1-2
abundance: few
d_gene: NA
CDR3aa: CASSSGPGGYGYTF
CDR3nt: TGTGCCAGCAGTTCTGGACCGGGTGGGTATGGCTACACCTTC

v_gene: TRBV5-1
j_gene: TRBJ1-2
abundance: NA
d_gene: NA
CDR3aa: CASSLVAGSRDGYTF
CDR3nt: TGCGCCAGCAGCTTGGTAGCAGGTTCCAGGGATGGCTACACCTTC

v_gene: TRBV28
j_gene: TRBJ2-2
abundance: NA
d_gene: NA
CDR3aa: CASRLGGRARSNTGELFF
CDR3nt: TGTGCCAGCAGGCTCGGGGGTAGGGCGCGTTCGAACACCGGGGAGCTGTTTTTT

v_gene: TRBV28
j_gene: TRBJ1-6
abundance: NA
d_gene: TRBD1
CDR3aa: CASSPQQGTNSPLHF
CDR3nt: TGTGCCAGCAGCCCCCAACAGGGGACGAATTCACCCCTCCACTTT

v_gene: TRBV18
j_gene: TRBJ1-6
abundance: NA
d_gene: NA
CDR3aa: CASLDGSYNSPLHF
CDR3nt: TGTGCCAGCCTGGACGGTTCGTATAATTCACCCCTCCACTTT

v_gene: TRBV14
j_gene: TRBJ1-1
abundance: NA
d_gene: NA
CDR3aa: CASSRDPGGKAEAFF
CDR3nt: TGTGCCAGCAGCCGAGACCCAGGAGGGAAGGCTGAAGCTTTCTTT

v_gene: TRBV7-9
j_gene: TRBJ2-1
abundance: NA
d_gene: TRBD2
CDR3aa: CASSLDGLAGGRGNEQFF
CDR3nt: TGTGCCAGCAGCTTAGACGGGCTAGCGGGGGGTCGAGGGAATGAGCAGTTCTTC

v_gene: TRBV7-9
j_gene: TRBJ1-5
abundance: NA
d_gene: NA
CDR3aa: CASFTRRGGEENQPQHF
CDR3nt: TGTGCCAGCTTCACTAGACGGGGGGGGGAAGAGAATCAGCCCCAGCATTTT

v_gene: TRBV7-8
j_gene: TRBJ2-7
abundance: once
d_gene: TRBD1
CDR3aa: CASSHRGTYEQYF
CDR3nt: TGTGCCAGCAGCCACAGGGGAACCTACGAGCAGTACTTC

v_gene: TRBV29-1
j_gene: TRBJ1-1
abundance: NA
d_gene: NA
CDR3aa: CSHGRHTEAFF
CDR3nt: TGCAGCCACGGGAGGCACACTGAAGCTTTCTTT

v_gene: TRBV5-6
j_gene: TRBJ1-1
abundance: NA
d_gene: NA
CDR3aa: CASSLAGNTEAFF
CDR3nt: TGTGCCAGCAGCTTGGCCGGGAACACTGAAGCTTTCTTT

v_gene: TRBV11-2
j_gene: TRBJ1-2
abundance: NA
d_gene: NA
CDR3aa: CASSSSTGNYGYTF
CDR3nt: TGTGCCAGCAGCTCAAGTACAGGGAACTATGGCTACACCTTC

v_gene: TRBV7-9
j_gene: TRBJ1-1
abundance: NA
d_gene: TRBD1
CDR3aa: CASSPFTGDGTEAFF
CDR3nt: TGTGCCAGCAGTCCATTTACAGGGGATGGCACTGAAGCTTTCTTT

v_gene: TRBV5-1
j_gene: TRBJ2-2
abundance: few
d_gene: TRBD1
CDR3aa: CASTQTGSYTGELFF
CDR3nt: TGCGCCAGCACCCAGACAGGGAGTTACACCGGGGAGCTGTTTTTT

v_gene: TRBV29-1
j_gene: TRBJ2-3
abundance: NA
d_gene: NA
CDR3aa: CSVDVGEWITDTQYF
CDR3nt: TGCAGCGTTGACGTCGGGGAGTGGATCACAGATACGCAGTATTTT

v_gene: TRBV2
j_gene: TRBJ1-5
abundance: NA
d_gene: NA
CDR3aa: CASSEVGAGREPQHF
CDR3nt: TGTGCCAGCAGTGAAGTTGGAGCCGGGCGGGAGCCCCAGCATTTT

v_gene: TRBV5-1
j_gene: TRBJ2-7
abundance: NA
d_gene: TRBD1
CDR3aa: CASSLTGTGIYEQYF
CDR3nt: TGCGCCAGCAGCTTAACCGGGACAGGGATCTACGAGCAGTACTTC

v_gene: TRBV19
j_gene: TRBJ1-2
abundance: few
d_gene: NA
CDR3aa: CASTMSVNYGYTF
CDR3nt: TGTGCCAGTACTATGTCGGTTAACTATGGCTACACCTTC

v_gene: TRBV7-6
j_gene: TRBJ2-7
abundance: NA
d_gene: TRBD2
CDR3aa: CASSLARGDPGGEQYF
CDR3nt: TGTGCCAGCAGCTTAGCGCGAGGGGACCCGGGGGGGGAGCAGTACTTC

v_gene: TRBV6-5
j_gene: TRBJ2-7
abundance: NA
d_gene: NA
CDR3aa: CASKKADSYEQYF
CDR3nt: TGTGCCAGCAAGAAGGCGGACTCCTACGAGCAGTACTTC

v_gene: TRBV6-5
j_gene: TRBJ1-6
abundance: NA
d_gene: NA
CDR3aa: CASTRGGLHDSPLHF
CDR3nt: TGTGCCAGCACCCGTGGCGGGCTTCACGATTCACCCCTCCACTTT

v_gene: TRBV19
j_gene: TRBJ2-1
abundance: NA
d_gene: TRBD1
CDR3aa: CASSSGQGPRQEQFF
CDR3nt: TGTGCCAGTAGTTCTGGACAGGGTCCCAGACAAGAGCAGTTCTTC

v_gene: TRBV5-1
j_gene: TRBJ2-7
abundance: once
d_gene: TRBD2
CDR3aa: CASSSGLAGGSTYEQYF
CDR3nt: TGCGCCAGCAGTTCCGGACTAGCGGGAGGTTCGACCTACGAGCAGTACTTC

v_gene: TRBV6-5
j_gene: TRBJ1-1
abundance: NA
d_gene: NA
CDR3aa: CASKKGVEAFF
CDR3nt: TGTGCCAGCAAAAAAGGAGTTGAAGCTTTCTTT

v_gene: TRBV5-4
j_gene: TRBJ1-3
abundance: NA
d_gene: TRBD1
CDR3aa: CASSFQGGGNTIYF
CDR3nt: TGTGCCAGCAGCTTTCAGGGGGGTGGAAACACCATATATTTT

v_gene: TRBV28
j_gene: TRBJ1-2
abundance: NA
d_gene: TRBD1
CDR3aa: CATHRTGRTYGYTF
CDR3nt: TGTGCCACCCACAGGACAGGGAGGACCTATGGCTACACCTTC

v_gene: TRBV29-1
j_gene: TRBJ2-7
abundance: NA
d_gene: NA
CDR3aa: CSAINQGYEQYF
CDR3nt: TGCAGCGCTATAAACCAGGGCTACGAGCAGTACTTC

v_gene: TRBV5-6
j_gene: TRBJ1-1
abundance: NA
d_gene: TRBD1
CDR3aa: CASSWWDRIYTEAFF
CDR3nt: TGTGCCAGCAGCTGGTGGGACAGAATTTACACTGAAGCTTTCTTT

v_gene: TRBV9
j_gene: TRBJ2-7
abundance: NA
d_gene: TRBD2
CDR3aa: CASSVDASGRREQYF
CDR3nt: TGTGCCAGCAGCGTAGACGCTAGCGGGAGGCGAGAGCAGTACTTC

v_gene: TRBV4-3
j_gene: TRBJ2-2
abundance: NA
d_gene: NA
CDR3aa: CASSNTGELFF
CDR3nt: TGCGCCAGCAGTAACACCGGGGAGCTGTTTTTT

v_gene: TRBV28
j_gene: TRBJ1-4
abundance: NA
d_gene: NA
CDR3aa: CATRTTNEKLFF
CDR3nt: TGTGCCACCCGTACAACTAATGAAAAACTGTTTTTT

v_gene: TRBV28
j_gene: TRBJ2-5
abundance: NA
d_gene: NA
CDR3aa: CASSFTGVGGQETQYF
CDR3nt: TGTGCCAGCAGTTTTACGGGAGTAGGTGGCCAAGAGACCCAGTACTTC

v_gene: TRBV11-2
j_gene: TRBJ2-7
abundance: once
d_gene: NA
CDR3aa: CASSSVRDLYEQYF
CDR3nt: TGTGCCAGCAGCTCAGTGAGGGATCTCTACGAGCAGTACTTC

v_gene: TRBV7-9
j_gene: TRBJ1-5
abundance: medium-sized
d_gene: NA
CDR3aa: CASSLGSTNQPQHF
CDR3nt: TGTGCCAGCAGCCTCGGGAGTACCAATCAGCCCCAGCATTTT

v_gene: TRBV6-5
j_gene: TRBJ2-7
abundance: NA
d_gene: NA
CDR3aa: CASSINSGIPYEQYF
CDR3nt: TGTGCCAGCAGCATAAATTCAGGGATTCCCTACGAGCAGTACTTC

v_gene: TRBV5-4
j_gene: TRBJ2-5
abundance: NA
d_gene: TRBD1
CDR3aa: CASSFRDREETQYF
CDR3nt: TGTGCCAGCAGCTTCCGGGACAGGGAAGAGACCCAGTACTTC

v_gene: TRBV9
j_gene: TRBJ2-7
abundance: NA
d_gene: NA
CDR3aa: CASSVDVEGHEQYF
CDR3nt: TGTGCCAGCAGCGTAGACGTTGAGGGCCACGAGCAGTACTTC

v_gene: TRBV29-1
j_gene: TRBJ1-1
abundance: NA
d_gene: TRBD1
CDR3aa: CSVAGTGVRAFF
CDR3nt: TGCAGCGTTGCCGGGACAGGGGTTAGAGCTTTCTTT

v_gene: TRBV29-1
j_gene: TRBJ1-5
abundance: NA
d_gene: NA
CDR3aa: CSVGGSNQPQHF
CDR3nt: TGCAGCGTTGGAGGTAGTAATCAGCCCCAGCATTTT

v_gene: TRBV28
j_gene: TRBJ2-7
abundance: NA
d_gene: NA
CDR3aa: CASSLKVSVQYF
CDR3nt: TGTGCCAGCAGTTTAAAAGTTTCTGTGCAGTACTTC

v_gene: TRBV28
j_gene: TRBJ1-1
abundance: few
d_gene: NA
CDR3aa: CASVIGSVGTEAFF
CDR3nt: TGTGCCAGCGTTATAGGCTCAGTGGGGACTGAAGCTTTCTTT

v_gene: TRBV4-2
j_gene: TRBJ2-5
abundance: NA
d_gene: NA
CDR3aa: CASSPTQGETQYF
CDR3nt: TGTGCCAGCAGCCCCACTCAAGGGGAGACCCAGTACTTC

v_gene: TRBV11-2
j_gene: TRBJ2-1
abundance: NA
d_gene: TRBD2
CDR3aa: CASSPELAGQFF
CDR3nt: TGTGCCAGCAGCCCGGAACTAGCGGGGCAGTTCTTC

v_gene: TRBV11-2
j_gene: TRBJ2-5
abundance: NA
d_gene: NA
CDR3aa: CASSTELAPQYF
CDR3nt: TGTGCCAGCAGCACCGAACTAGCCCCCCAGTACTTC

v_gene: TRBV27
j_gene: TRBJ2-3
abundance: NA
d_gene: NA
CDR3aa: CASSFVGGATTDTQYF
CDR3nt: TGTGCCAGCAGTTTCGTTGGGGGGGCGACCACAGATACGCAGTATTTT